This TCR beta chain was captured by sequencing in a study of cytomegalovirus exposure and HLA in healthy donors. Regarding the study as a whole: Reportedly, HLA-A and HLA-B alleles of most subjects were accurately predicted from TCR beta. The investigators catalogued 150 to 200 TCR beta chains as cytomegalovirus-associated.

Worth noting for this clone: Its antigen is unknown.

The PCR used 60 Vbeta and 13 Jbeta primers. Sequenced by immunoSEQ multiplex PCR; TCRdb stores in-frame clones only, minus some. The sample lists 280,000 or so clones; 85% to 90% were seen once. Trimming removed 4 bases from V and 0 bases from J; junction bases left unmatched: 3. The CDR3 is 16 residues long. Germline V gene sequence: CDR1 SGHTA, CDR2 FQGNSA. The donors comprised healthy bone marrow donors. V gene TRBV7-2 combines with J gene TRBJ2-2; 9 bases match TRBD1. The sequence was collected from a young woman in good health and CMV-seronegative. Sequenced sample: PBMCs. CDR3 protein: CASSSQGAANTGELFF. The CDR3 bases are TGTGCCAGCAGCTCACAGGGGGCCGCGAACACCGGGGAGCTGTTTTTT.